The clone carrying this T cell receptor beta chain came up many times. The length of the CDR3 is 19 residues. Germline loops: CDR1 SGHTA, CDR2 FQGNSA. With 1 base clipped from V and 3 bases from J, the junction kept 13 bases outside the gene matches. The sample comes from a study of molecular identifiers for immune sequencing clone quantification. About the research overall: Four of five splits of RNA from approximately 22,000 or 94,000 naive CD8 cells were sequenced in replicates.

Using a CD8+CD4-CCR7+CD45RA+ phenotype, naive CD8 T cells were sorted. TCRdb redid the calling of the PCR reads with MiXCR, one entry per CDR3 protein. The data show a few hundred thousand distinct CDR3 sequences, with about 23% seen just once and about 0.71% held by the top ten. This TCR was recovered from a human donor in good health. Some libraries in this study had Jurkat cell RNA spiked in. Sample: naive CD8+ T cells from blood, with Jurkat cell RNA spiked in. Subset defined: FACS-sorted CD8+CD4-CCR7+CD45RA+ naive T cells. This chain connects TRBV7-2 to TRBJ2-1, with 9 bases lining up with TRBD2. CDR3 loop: CASSLVVRYWTSDYNEQFF. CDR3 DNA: TGTGCCAGCAGCTTAGTCGTCAGGTACTGGACTAGCGACTACAATGAGCAGTTCTTC.